This T cell receptor (beta chain) was retrieved from a study of shared clonotypes between healthy human individuals. Looking at the study overall: CD4 naive cells filled three plates per donor, CD4 memory three, CD8 naive two and CD8 memory one.

The CDR3 length is 13 residues. Per the germline V gene, CDR1 is SQVTM and CDR2 is ANQGSEA. Trimming removed 4 bases from V and 2 bases from J, with 11 bases in between. Concerning this clone: Its target is not known.

Whole-study results and caveats: Four donors had around 5% of their naive CD4 clonotypes in common.

Assay execution proceeded at the deep level. Sorted-subset replicate PCRs used 200 to 250 ng DNA, tens of thousands of T cell genomes. Assay: immunoSEQ multiplex PCR; the TCRdb copy retains only in-frame clones and omits some. Among about 2.1 million clones listed, around 93% were seen once. Naive CD8 cells lacked CD45RO and underwent positive selection for CCR7, leaving out terminally differentiated effector memory CD45RA+ cells. The clonotype originates from a man younger than 35 in good health. Some clones in this sample may be carry-over from other donors' samples. Sample: naive CD8+ T cells from PBMCs. The chain is built from TRBV29-1 and TRBJ1-1, with D maybe TRBD1 (5 bases). DNA of the CDR3: TGCAGCGTTGTCGAGGGGACTAACACTGAAGCTTTCTTT. Protein product: CSVVEGTNTEAFF.